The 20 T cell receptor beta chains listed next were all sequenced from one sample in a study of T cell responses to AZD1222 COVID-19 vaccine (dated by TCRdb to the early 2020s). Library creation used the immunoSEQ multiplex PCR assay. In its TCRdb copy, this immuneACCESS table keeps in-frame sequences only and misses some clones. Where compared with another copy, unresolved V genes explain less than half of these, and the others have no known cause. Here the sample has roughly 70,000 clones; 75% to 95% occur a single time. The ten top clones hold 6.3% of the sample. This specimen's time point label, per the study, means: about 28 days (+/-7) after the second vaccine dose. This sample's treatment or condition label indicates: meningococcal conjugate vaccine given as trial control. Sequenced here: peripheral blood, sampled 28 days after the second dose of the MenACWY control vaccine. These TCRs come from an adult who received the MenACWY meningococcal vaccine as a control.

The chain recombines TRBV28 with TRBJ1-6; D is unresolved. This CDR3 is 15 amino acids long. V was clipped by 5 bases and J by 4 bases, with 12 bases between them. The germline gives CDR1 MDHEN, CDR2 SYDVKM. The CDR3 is CASSPSSPYNSPLHF. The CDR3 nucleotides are TGTGCCAGCAGTCCTAGCTCGCCGTATAATTCACCCCTCCACTTT.

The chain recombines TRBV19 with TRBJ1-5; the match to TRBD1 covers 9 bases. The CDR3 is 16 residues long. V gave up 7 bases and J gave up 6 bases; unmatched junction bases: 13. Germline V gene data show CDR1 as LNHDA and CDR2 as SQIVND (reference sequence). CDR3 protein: CASNTPTGGGGQPQHF. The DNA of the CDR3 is TGTGCCAGTAACACACCCACAGGGGGCGGCGGTCAGCCCCAGCATTTT. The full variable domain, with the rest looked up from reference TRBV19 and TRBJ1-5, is DGGITQSPKYLFRKEGQNVTLSCEQNLNHDAMYWYRQDPGQGLRLIYYSQIVNDFQKGDIAEGYSVSREKKESFPLTVTSAQKNPTAFYLCASNTPTGGGGQPQHFGDGTRLSIL.

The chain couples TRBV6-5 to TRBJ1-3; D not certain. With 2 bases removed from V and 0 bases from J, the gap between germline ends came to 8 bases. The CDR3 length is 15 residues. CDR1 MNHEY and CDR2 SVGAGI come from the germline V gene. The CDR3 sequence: CASSYGGGSGNTIYF. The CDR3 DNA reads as TGTGCCAGCAGTTACGGCGGAGGCTCTGGAAACACCATATATTTT.

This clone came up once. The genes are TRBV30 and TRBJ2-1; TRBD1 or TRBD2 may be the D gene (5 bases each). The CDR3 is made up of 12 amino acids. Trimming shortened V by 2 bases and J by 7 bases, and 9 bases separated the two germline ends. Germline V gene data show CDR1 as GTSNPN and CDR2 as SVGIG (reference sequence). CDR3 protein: CAWSTGGNEQFF. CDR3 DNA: TGTGCCTGGAGTACAGGAGGAAATGAGCAGTTCTTC.

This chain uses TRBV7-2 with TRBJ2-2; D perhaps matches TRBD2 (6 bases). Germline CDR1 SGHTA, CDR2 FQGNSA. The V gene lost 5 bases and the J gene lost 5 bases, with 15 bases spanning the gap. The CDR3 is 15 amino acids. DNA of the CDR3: TGTGCCAGCAGCCCCCACGGGGGAGGTACCGGGGAGCTGTTTTTT. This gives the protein CASSPHGGGTGELFF.

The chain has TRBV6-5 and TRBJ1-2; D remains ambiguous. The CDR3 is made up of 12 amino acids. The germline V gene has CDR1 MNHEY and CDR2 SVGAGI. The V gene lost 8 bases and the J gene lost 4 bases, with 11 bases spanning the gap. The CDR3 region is CASGDNPYGYTF. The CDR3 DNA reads TGTGCCAGCGGGGATAATCCCTATGGCTACACCTTC.

CDR3 nucleotides: TGTGCCAGCAGCAGAACCCCACTAGCGGGAGTATCCGCGGCGTTGGATACGCAGTATTTT. Its protein is CASSRTPLAGVSAALDTQYF. This rearrangement joins TRBV21-1 to TRBJ2-3; the D call TRBD2 from the table was never checked on the DNA. TRBV21-1 is designated a pseudogene. The CDR3 loop spans 20 amino acids.

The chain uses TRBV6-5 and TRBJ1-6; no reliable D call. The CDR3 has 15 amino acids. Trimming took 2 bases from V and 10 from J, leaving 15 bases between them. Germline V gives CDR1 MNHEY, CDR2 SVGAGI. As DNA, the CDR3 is TGTGCCAGCAGTTACGAAGGCAGCCGGCAGTCACCCCTCCACTTT. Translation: CASSYEGSRQSPLHF.

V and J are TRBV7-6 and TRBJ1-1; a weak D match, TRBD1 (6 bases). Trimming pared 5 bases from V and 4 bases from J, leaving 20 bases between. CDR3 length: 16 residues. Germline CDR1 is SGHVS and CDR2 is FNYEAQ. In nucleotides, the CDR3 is TGTGCCAGCAGCCACAGAACAGGGCCCGAAGTCACTGAAGCTTTCTTT. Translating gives CASSHRTGPEVTEAFF.

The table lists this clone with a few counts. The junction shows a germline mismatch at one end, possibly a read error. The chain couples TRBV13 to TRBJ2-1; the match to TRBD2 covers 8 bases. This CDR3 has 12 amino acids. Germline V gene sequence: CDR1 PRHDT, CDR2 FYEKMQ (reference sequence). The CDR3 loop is CASTAPGLGLVF. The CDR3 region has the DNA TGTGCCAGCACGGCCCCGGGACTAGGGTTAGTCTTC.

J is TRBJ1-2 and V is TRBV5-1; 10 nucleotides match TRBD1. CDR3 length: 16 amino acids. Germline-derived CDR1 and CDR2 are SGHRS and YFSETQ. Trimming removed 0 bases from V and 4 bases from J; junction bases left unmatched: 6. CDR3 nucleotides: TGCGCCAGCAGCTTGGGACAGGGGGCGCCTGGCTATGGCTACACCTTC. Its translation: CASSLGQGAPGYGYTF.

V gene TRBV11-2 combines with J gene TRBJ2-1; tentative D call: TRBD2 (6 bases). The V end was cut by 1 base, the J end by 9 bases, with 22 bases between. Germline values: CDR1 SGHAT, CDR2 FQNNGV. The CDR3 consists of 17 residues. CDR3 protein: CASSLGPGPLGLVEQFF. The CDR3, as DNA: TGTGCCAGCAGCTTAGGCCCGGGTCCCCTGGGACTTGTTGAGCAGTTCTTC.

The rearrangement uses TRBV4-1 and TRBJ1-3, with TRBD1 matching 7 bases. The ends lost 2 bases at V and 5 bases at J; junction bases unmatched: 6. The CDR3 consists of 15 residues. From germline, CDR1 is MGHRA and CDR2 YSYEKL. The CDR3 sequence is CASSQPTGRRNTIYF. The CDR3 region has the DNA TGCGCCAGCAGCCAACCGACAGGGAGAAGAAACACCATATATTTT.

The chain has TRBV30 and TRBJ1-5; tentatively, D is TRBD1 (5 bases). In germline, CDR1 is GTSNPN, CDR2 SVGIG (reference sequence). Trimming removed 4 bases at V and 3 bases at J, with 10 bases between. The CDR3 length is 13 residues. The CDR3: CAWTGQDNQPQHF. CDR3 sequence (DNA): TGTGCCTGGACTGGACAAGACAATCAGCCCCAGCATTTT.

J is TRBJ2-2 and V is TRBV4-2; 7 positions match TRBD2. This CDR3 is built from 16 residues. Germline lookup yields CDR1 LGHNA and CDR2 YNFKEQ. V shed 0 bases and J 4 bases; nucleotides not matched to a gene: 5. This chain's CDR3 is CASSQDPGRATGELFF. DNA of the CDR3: TGTGCCAGCAGCCAAGATCCGGGGAGGGCCACCGGGGAGCTGTTTTTT.

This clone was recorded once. The CDR3 DNA reads as TGTGCCAGCAGCTTAGACGGAAACTATGGCTACACCTTC. Protein sequence: CASSLDGNYGYTF. The chain is built from TRBV7-2 and TRBJ1-2; D gene unclear. Germline lookup yields CDR1 SGHTA and CDR2 FQGNSA. The CDR3 sequence is 13 residues long. V was pared by 1 base and J by 2 bases, with 5 bases between.

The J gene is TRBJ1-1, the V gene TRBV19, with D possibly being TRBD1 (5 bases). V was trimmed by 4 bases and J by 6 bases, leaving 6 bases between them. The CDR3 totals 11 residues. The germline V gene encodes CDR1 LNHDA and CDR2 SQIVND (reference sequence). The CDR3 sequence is CASSRGSEAFF. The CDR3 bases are TGTGCCAGTAGTAGGGGGTCTGAAGCTTTCTTT. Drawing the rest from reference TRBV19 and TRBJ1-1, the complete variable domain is DGGITQSPKYLFRKEGQNVTLSCEQNLNHDAMYWYRQDPGQGLRLIYYSQIVNDFQKGDIAEGYSVSREKKESFPLTVTSAQKNPTAFYLCASSRGSEAFFGQGTRLTVV.

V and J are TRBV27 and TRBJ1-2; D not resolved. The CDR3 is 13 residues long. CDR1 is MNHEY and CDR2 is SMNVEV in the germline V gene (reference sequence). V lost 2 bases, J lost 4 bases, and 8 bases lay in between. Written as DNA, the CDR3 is TGTGCCAGCAGTTTAGACGGCCCCTATGGCTACACCTTC. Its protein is CASSLDGPYGYTF.

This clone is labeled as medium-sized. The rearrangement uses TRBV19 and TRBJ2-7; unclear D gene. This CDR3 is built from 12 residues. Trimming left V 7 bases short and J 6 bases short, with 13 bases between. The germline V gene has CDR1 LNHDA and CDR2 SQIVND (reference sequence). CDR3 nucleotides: TGTGCCAGTAAATTGCCTCACGGCGAGCAGTACTTC. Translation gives CASKLPHGEQYF.

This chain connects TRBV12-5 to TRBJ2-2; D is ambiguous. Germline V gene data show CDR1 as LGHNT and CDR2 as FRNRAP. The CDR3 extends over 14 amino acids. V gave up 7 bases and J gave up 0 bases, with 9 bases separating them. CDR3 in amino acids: CASAPNANTGELFF. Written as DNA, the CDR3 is TGTGCTAGTGCTCCTAACGCGAACACCGGGGAGCTGTTTTTT.